A single sample is the source of the 14 T cell receptor beta chains below, sequenced in a study of CD8 T cells in ankylosing spondylitis. Each CDR3 protein is one row after TCRdb ran MiXCR on the 5' RACE reads. The sample includes roughly 130,000 distinct CDR3 sequences, over 6.5% of them seen just once. Sequencing was performed on blood, either unsorted or a sorted T cell fraction (not recorded which). Every receptor here comes from a male donor with ankylosing spondylitis or in good health (not recorded which).

This clonotype was seen repeatedly, ten times or more. The chain carries TRBV5-6 and TRBJ2-5; D is undetermined. Trimming removed 4 bases at V and 12 bases at J, with 16 bases between. Germline V gene data show CDR1 as SGHDT and CDR2 as YYEEEE. This CDR3 contains 12 residues. The CDR3 loop reads CASSAIRRPKYF. DNA of the CDR3: TGTGCCAGCAGCGCAATAAGGAGACCGAAGTACTTC. The entire variable domain, with the rest obtained from reference TRBV5-6 and TRBJ2-5, is as follows: DAGVTQSPTHLIKTRGQQVTLRCSPKSGHDTVSWYQQALGQGPQFIFQYYEEEERQRGNFPDRFSGHQFPNYSSELNVNALLLGDSALYLCASSAIRRPKYFGPGTRLLVL.

This clonotype was detected ten times or more. V is TRBV27 and J is TRBJ2-5; 11 bases fit TRBD2. This CDR3 comprises 14 residues. The germline CDR1 and CDR2 sequences are MNHEY and SMNVEV (reference sequence). V lost 7 bases and J lost 2; bases outside the gene matches: 3. CDR3 protein: CASMRLAGQETQYF. CDR3 nucleotide sequence: TGTGCCAGCATGAGACTAGCGGGGCAAGAGACCCAGTACTTC.

This clonotype occurred many times. J is TRBJ1-6 and V is TRBV6-5, with unresolved D. Between the trimmed V and J ends, which lost 0 bases and 1 base, there was a span of 4 bases. Per the germline V gene, CDR1 is MNHEY and CDR2 is SVGAGI. This CDR3 has 15 amino acids. Here the CDR3 reads CASSYSRSYNSPLHF. In nucleotides, the CDR3 is TGTGCCAGCAGTTACTCCCGTTCCTATAATTCACCCCTCCACTTT.

Concerning this clonotype: The CDR3 ends on some other residue instead of the conserved phenylalanine or tryptophan, so this is likely a read error. The chain joins TRBV5-1 to TRBJ2-7; the match to TRBD2 covers 7 bases. CDR1 is SGHRS and CDR2 is YFSETQ in the germline V gene. The CDR3 length is 13 residues. The CDR3: CDSKTGGADEQYL. CDR3 bases: TGCGACAGCAAAACGGGAGGAGCGGACGAGCAGTACCTC.

There are many counts of this clonotype. The chain links TRBV5-1 to TRBJ1-1; possible D gene TRBD1, 5 bases. Germline CDR1 and CDR2: SGHRS and YFSETQ. CDR3 length: 15 amino acids. Trimming cost V 1 base and J 2 bases, with 12 bases left between them. In DNA, the CDR3 is TGCGCCAGCAGCTTGTTCAGGGTCGAAAACACTGAAGCTTTCTTT. This encodes CASSLFRVENTEAFF.

This clonotype was counted at least ten times. The genes are TRBV5-6 and TRBJ1-2; D might be TRBD1 (5 bases). V was trimmed by 4 bases and J by 8 bases, leaving 21 bases between them. CDR3 length: 15 amino acids. Looked up from germline, CDR1 is SGHDT and CDR2 is YYEEEE. This CDR3 reads CASSRTLSVLLGYTF. The CDR3 DNA follows: TGTGCCAGCAGCAGGACACTGTCTGTGCTCCTCGGCTACACCTTC.

This clonotype was observed at least ten times. This chain joins TRBV7-6 and TRBJ2-7; D uncertain. The CDR3 is 15 amino acids. The V and J ends lost 2 bases and 2 bases respectively, with 13 bases between them. CDR1 SGHVS and CDR2 FNYEAQ come from the germline V gene. The CDR3 DNA sequence: TGTGCCAGCAGCTTATTCGGTGGTACCACCTACGAGCAGTACTTC. Translation gives CASSLFGGTTYEQYF. The full variable domain, completed using reference TRBV7-6 and TRBJ2-7, is GAGVSQSPRYKVTKRGQDVALRCDPISGHVSLYWYRQALGQGPEFLTYFNYEAQQDKSGLPNDRFSAERPEGSISTLTIQRTEQRDSAMYRCASSLFGGTTYEQYFGPGTRLTVT.

This clonotype was observed at least ten times. CDR3 sequence: CASRPEVGNQPQHF. The CDR3 coding sequence is TGCGCCAGCAGGCCAGAAGTTGGCAATCAGCCCCAGCATTTT. The chain links TRBV5-1 to TRBJ1-5; D uncertain. The CDR3 is made up of 14 amino acids. V gave up 5 bases and J gave up 2 bases, with 11 bases separating them. Looked up from germline, CDR1 is SGHRS and CDR2 is YFSETQ. The variable domain in full, completed from reference TRBV5-1 and TRBJ1-5, reads KAGVTQTPRYLIKTRGQQVTLSCSPISGHRSVSWYQQTPGQGLQFLFEYFSETQRNKGNFPGRFSGRQFSNSRSEMNVSTLELGDSALYLCASRPEVGNQPQHFGDGTRLSIL.

This clonotype came up many times. The chain couples TRBV7-2 to TRBJ1-1; D might be TRBD1 (6 bases). Per germline, CDR1 SGHTA and CDR2 FQGNSA. CDR3 size: 15 residues. Trimming took off 2 bases at V and 1 base at J, with 11 bases between the two ends. DNA of the CDR3: TGTGCCAGCAGCTTATTCAGGGGTCCGAACACTGAAGCTTTCTTT. As protein: CASSLFRGPNTEAFF.

This clonotype was found many times. CDR3 residues: CASSLEGRGSTYNEQFF. Written as DNA, the CDR3 is TGCGCCAGCAGCTTGGAGGGGCGGGGCTCTACCTACAATGAGCAGTTCTTC. The chain joins TRBV5-1 to TRBJ2-1; D perhaps matches TRBD2 (6 bases). Germline CDR1 reads SGHRS; CDR2 reads YFSETQ. The length of the CDR3 is 17 residues. Trimming shortened V by 0 bases and J by 2 bases, and 15 bases separated the two germline ends.

In this sample, this clonotype turned up many times. The chain couples TRBV30 to TRBJ2-3; 8 nucleotides line up with TRBD1. Unmatched junction bases numbered 2, after V lost 4 bases and J lost 5 bases. The CDR3 is 12 residues long. Germline lookup yields CDR1 GTSNPN and CDR2 SVGIG (reference sequence). The DNA for the CDR3 is TGTGCCTGGACAGGGGGCAAAGATACGCAGTATTTT. It encodes CAWTGGKDTQYF.

This clonotype occurred many times. The chain carries TRBV5-8 and TRBJ1-1; D call uncertain. V was shortened by 2 bases and J by 2 bases, with 10 bases between the two germline ends. Germline V CDR1 and CDR2: SGHTS, YDEGEE. The CDR3 extends over 14 amino acids. The CDR3 bases are TGTGCCAGCAGCTTTTCCAGGAGAAACACTGAAGCTTTCTTT. Translation: CASSFSRRNTEAFF.

This clonotype was detected ten times or more. The chain links TRBV20-1 to TRBJ1-5; maybe TRBD1 (5 bases). V gave up 3 bases and J gave up 2 bases, with 14 bases separating them. The germline gives CDR1 DFQATT, CDR2 SNEGSKA (reference sequence). There are 15 residues in the CDR3. In DNA form, the CDR3 reads TGCAGTGCTAGCGGCCTTAGGGGCGGCAATCAGCCCCAGCATTTT. Its protein product is CSASGLRGGNQPQHF.

This clonotype was picked up many times. The chain combines TRBV7-2 with TRBJ2-7; the match to TRBD1 covers 8 bases. Germline V lookup: CDR1 SGHTA, CDR2 FQGNSA. V lost 1 base and J lost 4; bases outside the gene matches: 3. This CDR3 contains 14 residues. The CDR3 nucleotides read TGTGCCAGCAGCTTAGGGACAGGGATGTACGAGCAGTACTTC. It specifies CASSLGTGMYEQYF.